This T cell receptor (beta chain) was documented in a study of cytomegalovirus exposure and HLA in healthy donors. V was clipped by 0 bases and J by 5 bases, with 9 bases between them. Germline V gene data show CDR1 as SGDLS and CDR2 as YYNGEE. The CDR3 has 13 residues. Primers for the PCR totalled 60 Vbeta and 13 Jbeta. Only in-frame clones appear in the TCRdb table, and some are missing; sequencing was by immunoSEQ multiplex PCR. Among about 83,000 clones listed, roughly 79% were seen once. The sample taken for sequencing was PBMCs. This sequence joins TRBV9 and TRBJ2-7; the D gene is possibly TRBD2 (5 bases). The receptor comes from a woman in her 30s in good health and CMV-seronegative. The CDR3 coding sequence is TGTGCCAGCAGCGTAGCCTGGGGAGACGAGCAGTACTTC. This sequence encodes CASSVAWGDEQYF.